The 22 T cell receptor beta chains below were found in one sample sequenced in a study of T cell repertoires in aging, cancer and after chemotherapy. Amplification of TCR beta used genomic DNA extracted from peripheral blood. TRB rearrangements spanning V, D and J were amplified using mixed TRB-A/B primers. MiXCR was run by TCRdb on the multiplex PCR reads, yielding one entry per CDR3 protein. This table has about 1,700 distinct CDR3 sequences, 30% to 35% appearing once. The sequenced sample consisted of blood. The receptors come from a human donor with a blood cancer.

By sample fraction, this clonotype is medium-sized. The chain has TRBV6-6 and TRBJ1-4; 8 bases align to TRBD1. The J segment lost 4 bases and the V segment lost 7 bases, leaving 8 bases of the junction unmatched. The CDR3 is 15 amino acids. Germline assignment: CDR1 MNHNY and CDR2 SVGAGI (reference sequence). The CDR3: CASTNPTGVNEKLFF. The CDR3 nucleotides read TGTGCCAGCACTAACCCGACAGGGGTTAATGAAAAACTGTTTTTT.

The chain employs TRBV20-1 and TRBJ2-7; the D call may be TRBD1 or TRBD2 (5 bases each). The CDR3 has 13 residues. Germline V gene sequence: CDR1 DFQATT, CDR2 SNEGSKA (reference sequence). V was shortened by 3 bases and J by 5 bases, with 14 bases between the two germline ends. The CDR3 region has the DNA TGCAGTGCTAGGGTCGGAAGGGACCACGAGCAGTACTTC. Its translation is CSARVGRDHEQYF.

This clonotype is categorized as medium-sized. The chain uses TRBV5-4 and TRBJ2-2, with D uncertain. CDR1 is SGHNT, CDR2 YYREEE, per germline (reference sequence). The ends were cut back, 4 bases at V and 6 bases at J, with 10 bases in the middle. CDR3 size: 13 residues. In DNA, the CDR3 is TGTGCCAGCAGCCTGAACTTCGCCGGGGAGCTGTTTTTT. It specifies CASSLNFAGELFF.

This clonotype appeared a few times. This chain uses TRBV14 with TRBJ2-3; no reliable D call. The CDR3 extends over 14 amino acids. V gave up 1 base and J gave up 1 base, with 6 bases separating them. The germline CDR1 and CDR2 sequences are SGHDN and FVKESK. In DNA, the CDR3 is TGTGCCAGCAGCCAAGTTTCCCGCACAGATACGCAGTATTTT. Its protein is CASSQVSRTDTQYF.

This clonotype is judged large. V and J are TRBV6-5 and TRBJ1-2; D is uncertain. The CDR3 is 16 amino acids. Germline V gives CDR1 MNHEY, CDR2 SVGAGI. V lost 0 bases and J lost 3, with 14 bases in between. The chain's CDR3 is CASSYSAEGYDYGYTF. The DNA for the CDR3 is TGTGCCAGCAGTTACTCTGCAGAAGGCTACGACTATGGCTACACCTTC.

The chain recombines TRBV27 with TRBJ2-5, with D tentatively TRBD1 (5 bases). Per germline, CDR1 MNHEY and CDR2 SMNVEV (reference sequence). V was clipped by 6 bases and J by 1 base, with 15 bases between them. The CDR3 runs to 15 residues. The CDR3 DNA reads TGTGCCAGCAGCTCTCTCCTAAGGGGCCAAGAGACCCAGTACTTC. This translates into CASSSLLRGQETQYF.

By share of the sample, this clonotype is large. The genes are TRBV6-5 and TRBJ2-5; D remains ambiguous. The CDR3 runs 15 residues. The germline V gene encodes CDR1 MNHEY and CDR2 SVGAGI. Trimming took 0 bases from V and 1 from J, leaving 9 bases between them. The CDR3, as DNA: TGTGCCAGCAGTTACTCGAGGACCCGCCAAGAGACCCAGTACTTC. It translates to CASSYSRTRQETQYF.

Within the sample, this clonotype is large (0.1 to 1%). This chain joins TRBV6-5 and TRBJ2-7; the match to TRBD1 covers 10 bases. Trimming at V came to 6 bases and at J to 3 bases, leaving 5 bases not matched to a gene. Germline-derived CDR1 and CDR2 are MNHEY and SVGAGI. The CDR3 covers 14 residues. The CDR3 is CASRAGQGFYEQYF. CDR3 nucleotides: TGTGCCAGCAGAGCGGGACAGGGGTTCTACGAGCAGTACTTC.

Within the sample, this clonotype is large. This rearrangement joins TRBV5-4 to TRBJ2-2; TRBD1 aligns across 9 bases. The germline V gene encodes CDR1 SGHNT and CDR2 YYREEE (reference sequence). The CDR3 totals 16 residues. The trim removed 4 bases at V and 2 bases at J, leaving 6 bases unmatched. The CDR3 region has the DNA TGTGCCAGCAGCGACGGGACAGGGCGAAACACCGGGGAGCTGTTTTTT. Translating gives CASSDGTGRNTGELFF.

The chain employs TRBV5-1 and TRBJ1-2; TRBD1 might be the D (6 bases). Germline values: CDR1 SGHRS, CDR2 YFSETQ. The CDR3 spans 13 residues. The ends were cut back, 3 bases at V and 2 bases at J, with 8 bases in the middle. CDR3: CASSSGDNYGYTF. The CDR3 DNA reads TGCGCCAGCAGCTCAGGGGACAACTATGGCTACACCTTC. The full variable domain, with the rest looked up from reference TRBV5-1 and TRBJ1-2, is KAGVTQTPRYLIKTRGQQVTLSCSPISGHRSVSWYQQTPGQGLQFLFEYFSETQRNKGNFPGRFSGRQFSNSRSEMNVSTLELGDSALYLCASSSGDNYGYTFGSGTRLTVV.

V and J are TRBV5-6 and TRBJ2-7, with TRBD1 identical over 7 bases. Losses at the gene ends were 0 bases for V and 2 bases for J; bases not matched to a gene: 2. Germline CDR1 reads SGHDT; CDR2 reads YYEEEE. The CDR3 covers 14 residues. CDR3 residues: CASSLEGAPYEQYF. Written as DNA, the CDR3 is TGTGCCAGCAGCTTGGAGGGGGCACCCTACGAGCAGTACTTC.

This clonotype is deemed large. J is TRBJ2-3 and V is TRBV6-5; D remains unclear. The CDR3 has 12 amino acids. V was shortened by 6 bases and J by 8 bases, with 12 bases between the two germline ends. Germline CDR1 MNHEY, CDR2 SVGAGI. Here the CDR3 DNA reads TGTGCCAGCAGCCCCAAAGGAACTACGCAGTATTTT. This encodes CASSPKGTTQYF.

This clonotype was counted once. CDR3 DNA: TGTGCCAGCAGGAGTAAAGGGACAGGGGATCAGCCCCAGCATTTT. Protein sequence: CASRSKGTGDQPQHF. V and J are TRBV12-3 or TRBV12-4 and TRBJ1-5; 10 bases line up with TRBD1. The ends lost 6 bases at V and 5 bases at J; junction bases unmatched: 7. This CDR3 region has 15 residues.

As for this clonotype: The germline gene is not matched at one end of the junction; a read error may be the cause. The V gene is TRBV6-5, the J gene TRBJ1-1; no firm D call. The CDR3 is 13 residues long. Germline loops: CDR1 MNHEY, CDR2 SVGAGI. For the CDR3, the DNA is TGCGCCAGCAGTTTCAAAATGAACACTGAAGCTTTCTTT. As protein: CASSFKMNTEAFF.

This clonotype has a handful of counts. This chain links TRBV20-1 with TRBJ2-5; D is undetermined. This CDR3 is built from 12 residues. Germline V gene lookup returns CDR1 DFQATT and CDR2 SNEGSKA (reference sequence). The CDR3 spells CSTTGVQETQYF. The CDR3 bases are TGCTCCACTACTGGGGTCCAAGAGACCCAGTACTTC.

The table lists this clonotype with a few counts. V is TRBV18 and J is TRBJ2-7, with TRBD1 identical over 12 bases. This CDR3 is 18 amino acids long. V shed 3 bases and J 0 bases; nucleotides not matched to a gene: 9. Germline V gene data show CDR1 as KGHSH and CDR2 as LQKENI. The CDR3 here is CASSPAGTGGQGSYEQYF. CDR3 DNA: TGTGCCAGCTCACCGGCCGGGACAGGGGGCCAAGGCTCCTACGAGCAGTACTTC.

Points on this clonotype: At one of its ends the junction is not consistent with the germline gene, which may arise from a read error. V gene TRBV10-3 combines with J gene TRBJ1-5; D is uncertain. Germline CDR1 ENHRY, CDR2 SYGVKD. The CDR3 length is 12 residues. CDR3 residues: CASSESSLYTHF. In DNA form, the CDR3 reads TGCGCCAGCAGTGAGTCGAGTTTATACACGCATTTT.

The rearrangement joins TRBV6-5 to TRBJ2-7; 9 bases are shared with TRBD2. Germline CDR1 and CDR2: MNHEY and SVGAGI. Trimming removed 0 bases from V and 3 bases from J; junction bases left unmatched: 3. The CDR3 runs 15 residues. The CDR3 sequence: CASSYSASGDYEQYF. The CDR3 coding sequence is TGTGCCAGCAGTTACTCAGCTAGCGGGGACTACGAGCAGTACTTC.

This clonotype rates as medium-sized. This chain connects TRBV24-1 to TRBJ2-2, with TRBD1 matching 7 bases. With V trimmed by 3 bases and J by 3 bases, 6 bases remained unmatched. The CDR3 totals 16 residues. Looked up from germline, CDR1 is KGHDR and CDR2 is SFDVKD. CDR3 nucleotide sequence: TGTGCCACCAGTGATCCTAGGGGGCGTGACACCGGGGAGCTGTTTTTT. This sequence encodes CATSDPRGRDTGELFF.

This clonotype is medium-sized within its sample. The chain couples TRBV24-1 to TRBJ2-2; TRBD1 matches 11 bases. Trimming cost V 3 bases and J 7 bases; bases outside gene matches: 6. The CDR3 loop spans 16 amino acids. The germline V gene has CDR1 KGHDR and CDR2 SFDVKD. The CDR3 DNA sequence: TGTGCCACCAGTGATGGGACAGGGGGTTGGAGCGGGGAGCTGTTTTTT. The encoded protein is CATSDGTGGWSGELFF.

J is TRBJ2-3 and V is TRBV7-3; D possibly corresponds to TRBD2 (7 bases). Germline CDR1 SGHTA, CDR2 FQGTGA. Trimming took off 2 bases at V and 3 bases at J, with 12 bases between the two ends. The CDR3 totals 15 residues. CDR3 sequence reads: CASSLEGGATDTQYF. In nucleotides, the CDR3 is TGTGCCAGCAGCTTAGAGGGGGGGGCAACAGATACGCAGTATTTT.

The gene calls are TRBV11-2 and TRBJ1-1; D not certain. V was clipped by 4 bases and J by 1 base, with 22 bases between them. CDR3 length equals 18 residues. CDR1 is SGHAT, CDR2 FQNNGV, per germline. The DNA of the CDR3 is TGTGCCAGCAGCTCCCGTTTTCAATTTCTGGACGGGAACACTGAAGCTTTCTTT. Translating it yields CASSSRFQFLDGNTEAFF.